This T cell receptor beta chain appears in the sequencing data of a study of T cells in Graves' hyperthyroidism and ophthalmopathy. Study results and limitations: The model predicted ophthalmopathy a median approximately six months before onset. Blood shared most expanded thyroid clonotypes above 0.001.

The sample holds a few counts of this clonotype. What it binds is unknown. From RNA transcripts, TCR beta CDR3 regions were amplified. Researchers ran a first-round RT-PCR on the TCR CDR3 using the HTBI primer set. MiXCR was run by TCRdb on the multiplex PCR reads, yielding one entry per CDR3 protein. The table records 500,000 to 600,000 distinct CDR3 sequences, just under 20% of them present only once. The receptor was derived from a man between 35 and 55 years old with Graves' ophthalmopathy. Sequencing was carried out using blood.

The CDR3, as DNA: TGCAGTGCCGCGTTGCTCGACGGGAGGACCAACGAGCAGTACTTC. Translation: CSAALLDGRTNEQYF. V and J are TRBV20-1 and TRBJ2-7, with 7 positions matching TRBD2. The CDR3 is 15 residues long. In germline, CDR1 is DFQATT, CDR2 SNEGSKA (reference sequence). Trimming cost V 6 bases and J 5 bases; bases outside gene matches: 16.